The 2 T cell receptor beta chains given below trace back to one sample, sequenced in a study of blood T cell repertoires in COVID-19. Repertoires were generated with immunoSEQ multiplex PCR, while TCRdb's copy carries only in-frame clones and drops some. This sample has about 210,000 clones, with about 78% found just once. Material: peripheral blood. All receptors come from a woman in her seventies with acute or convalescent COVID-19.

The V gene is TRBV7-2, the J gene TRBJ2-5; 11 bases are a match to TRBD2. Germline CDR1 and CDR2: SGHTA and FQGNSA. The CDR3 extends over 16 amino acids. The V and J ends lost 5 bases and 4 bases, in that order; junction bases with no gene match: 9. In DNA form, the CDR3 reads TGTGCCAGCAGCCCCCTAGCGGGGGGCCCCTCAGAGACCCAGTACTTC. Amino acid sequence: CASSPLAGGPSETQYF.

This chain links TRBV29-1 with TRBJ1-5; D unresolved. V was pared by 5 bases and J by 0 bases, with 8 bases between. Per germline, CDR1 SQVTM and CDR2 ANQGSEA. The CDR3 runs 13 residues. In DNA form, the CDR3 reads TGCAGCGTTACAGAACATAGCAATCAGCCCCAGCATTTT. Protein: CSVTEHSNQPQHF.